This entry lists 32 T cell receptor beta chains sequenced from one sample in a study of shared clonotypes between healthy human individuals. Positive CCR7 selection of CD45RO-negative cells yielded the naive CD8 cells, and terminally differentiated effector memory CD45RA+ cells were excluded. The protocol was immunoSEQ multiplex PCR, while the TCRdb copy is restricted to in-frame clones and leaves out a portion. This sample has a few million clones, with approximately 92% found just once. The material sequenced was naive CD8+ T cells from PBMCs. The receptors here all came from a man between 18 and 29 years old in good health. Some clones in this sample may be carry-over from other donors' samples.

This clone has a single count. The chain recombines TRBV2 with TRBJ2-7; D is perhaps TRBD1 (5 bases). CDR1 is SNHLY, CDR2 FYNNEI, per germline. The V and J ends lost 3 bases and 0 bases respectively, with 9 bases between them. CDR3 size: 14 residues. CDR3 sequence (DNA): TGTGCCAGCAGTGACGCAGGGAACTCCTACGAGCAGTACTTC. It encodes CASSDAGNSYEQYF.

The chain carries TRBV2 and TRBJ2-7; D ambiguous. Trimming removed 7 bases at V and 3 bases at J, with 10 bases between. The germline gives CDR1 SNHLY, CDR2 FYNNEI. This CDR3 comprises 12 residues. The CDR3 sequence is CASMTTSYEQYF. CDR3 in DNA: TGTGCCAGCATGACCACAAGCTACGAGCAGTACTTC.

This chain connects TRBV19 to TRBJ2-3, with TRBD2 matching over 11 bases. Trimming at V came to 6 bases and at J to 5 bases, leaving 4 bases not matched to a gene. The CDR3 covers 14 residues. Germline loops: CDR1 LNHDA, CDR2 SQIVND (reference sequence). CDR3 in DNA: TGTGCCAGTAGATTAGCGGGAGGGGGAGATACGCAGTATTTT. Amino acid sequence: CASRLAGGGDTQYF.

This rearrangement joins TRBV5-4 to TRBJ2-3; 9 nucleotides line up with TRBD2. Germline trimming cut 2 bases from V and 6 bases from J; bases unmatched to any gene: 4. Per germline, CDR1 SGHNT and CDR2 YYREEE (reference sequence). The CDR3 covers 14 residues. The CDR3 loop is CASSFGSGSDTQYF. The CDR3 coding sequence is TGTGCCAGCAGCTTCGGTAGCGGGAGCGATACGCAGTATTTT.

The chain is built from TRBV28 and TRBJ2-5, with 9 bases aligning to TRBD2. Germline CDR1 reads MDHEN; CDR2 reads SYDVKM. CDR3 length: 14 residues. Unmatched junction bases numbered 6, after V lost 5 bases and J lost 5 bases. The CDR3 loop reads CASSPASGMETQYF. The CDR3 bases are TGTGCCAGCAGTCCCGCTAGCGGGATGGAGACCCAGTACTTC.

The chain recombines TRBV5-4 with TRBJ2-7; 14 bases agree with TRBD2. CDR1 SGHNT and CDR2 YYREEE come from the germline V gene (reference sequence). V dropped 4 bases and J dropped 0; count of bases not matched to a gene: 12. The CDR3 runs 19 residues. The chain's CDR3 is CASSEPPGLAGASSYEQYF. In DNA form, the CDR3 reads TGTGCCAGCAGCGAACCTCCGGGACTAGCGGGGGCCAGCTCCTACGAGCAGTACTTC.

The CDR3 bases are TGTGCCAGCACCCCCCCACGGGACCGCACAGATACGCAGTATTTT. Encoded protein: CASTPPRDRTDTQYF. The rearrangement joins TRBV9 to TRBJ2-3; perhaps D is TRBD1 or TRBD2 (5 bases each). V lost 6 bases, J lost 1 base, and 15 bases lay in between. Germline values: CDR1 SGDLS, CDR2 YYNGEE. This CDR3 is 15 amino acids long.

This chain uses TRBV27 with TRBJ2-1; 10 bases are shared with TRBD2. Looked up from germline, CDR1 is MNHEY and CDR2 is SMNVEV (reference sequence). V was clipped by 6 bases and J by 0 bases; unmatched bases: 11. This CDR3 is built from 18 residues. The CDR3 nucleotides are TGTGCCAGCAGAACCGGGACTAGCGCCTCCAGCTCCTACAATGAGCAGTTCTTC. Translating it yields CASRTGTSASSSYNEQFF.

V is TRBV4-2 and J is TRBJ1-2, with D hard to call. Trimming took 1 base from V and 0 from J, leaving 18 bases between them. The CDR3 covers 18 residues. The germline CDR1 and CDR2 sequences are LGHNA and YNFKEQ. The CDR3 DNA reads TGTGCCAGCAGCCAAGTGGCGGGGTGGGAGACGGCTAACTATGGCTACACCTTC. Encoded protein: CASSQVAGWETANYGYTF.

The chain has TRBV9 and TRBJ2-3; no firm D call. Germline V gene lookup returns CDR1 SGDLS and CDR2 YYNGEE. V was cut by 4 bases and J by 2 bases, with 20 bases left in between. The CDR3 length is 17 residues. The CDR3 sequence is CASSPSFGSYPTDTQYF. CDR3 sequence (DNA): TGTGCCAGCAGCCCTTCGTTTGGGTCCTATCCCACAGATACGCAGTATTTT.

This chain joins TRBV6-1 and TRBJ2-7; tentatively, D is TRBD1 (6 bases). This CDR3 spans 17 amino acids. The germline V gene encodes CDR1 MNHNS and CDR2 SASEGT. V lost 1 base and J 6 bases, leaving 22 bases between the germline ends. In nucleotides, the CDR3 is TGTGCCAGCAGTGAAGGGACGACAGGCCCATTTTTGGGCGAGCAGTACTTC. Amino acids: CASSEGTTGPFLGEQYF.

This clone was recorded only once. The chain recombines TRBV27 with TRBJ1-1, with D perhaps matching TRBD1 (5 bases). The germline CDR1 and CDR2 sequences are MNHEY and SMNVEV (reference sequence). V dropped 5 bases and J dropped 5 bases, with 12 bases sitting between them. CDR3 length equals 13 residues. Here the CDR3 reads CASSPLTETEAFF. CDR3 DNA sequence: TGTGCCAGCAGTCCCCTGACAGAAACTGAAGCTTTCTTT.

Of note for this clone: The same CDR3 arises from other DNA sequences in this sample as well. The rearrangement uses TRBV29-1 and TRBJ2-7, with a tentative D call TRBD2 (5 bases). Trimming left V 4 bases short and J 4 bases short, with 8 bases between. CDR3 size: 11 residues. Germline loops: CDR1 SQVTM, CDR2 ANQGSEA. DNA of the CDR3: TGCAGCGTTGGATCGGGATACGAGCAGTACTTC. Its translation: CSVGSGYEQYF.

This clone was detected only a few times. Other DNA variants within this sample encode the same CDR3. The rearrangement links TRBV7-3 to TRBJ1-1; 9 bases line up with TRBD1. Germline CDR1 reads SGHTA; CDR2 reads FQGTGA. There are 15 residues in the CDR3. V gave up 0 bases and J gave up 1 base; unmatched junction bases: 0. The CDR3 region is CASSLTGQGNTEAFF. The CDR3 DNA reads as TGTGCCAGCAGCTTAACGGGACAGGGGAACACTGAAGCTTTCTTT. Full variable domain (missing parts from reference TRBV7-3 and TRBJ1-1): GAGVSQTPSNKVTEKGKYVELRCDPISGHTALYWYRQSLGQGPEFLIYFQGTGAADDSGLPNDRFFAVRPEGSVSTLKIQRTERGDSAVYLCASSLTGQGNTEAFFGQGTRLTVV.

This rearrangement joins TRBV5-6 to TRBJ2-3; D is tentatively TRBD1 or TRBD2 (5 bases each). Trimming cost V 7 bases and J 2 bases, with 14 bases left between them. Germline CDR1 is SGHDT and CDR2 is YYEEEE. The CDR3 is made up of 14 amino acids. DNA of the CDR3: TGTGCCAGCGCTAGCCAGGGCCCCACAGATACGCAGTATTTT. Translated, it gives CASASQGPTDTQYF.

This chain links TRBV19 with TRBJ1-1; D remains unclear. The germline V gene has CDR1 LNHDA and CDR2 SQIVND (reference sequence). The CDR3 spans 13 residues. With 7 bases removed from V and 1 base from J, the gap between germline ends came to 10 bases. The CDR3 here is CASNPDQNTEAFF. In DNA form, the CDR3 reads TGTGCCAGTAATCCGGACCAGAACACTGAAGCTTTCTTT.

Here the CDR3 DNA reads TGTGCCAGCAGCTTAGGGGCAGGGCTTCTAGCCAAAAACATTCAGTACTTC. Protein product: CASSLGAGLLAKNIQYF. V and J are TRBV13 and TRBJ2-4; D possibly corresponds to TRBD1 (5 bases). Between the trimmed V and J ends, which lost 0 bases and 0 bases, there was a span of 12 bases. Germline V gene data show CDR1 as PRHDT and CDR2 as FYEKMQ (reference sequence). The CDR3 spans 17 residues.

As for this clone: Within the sample, other DNA sequences also encode this same CDR3. This chain uses TRBV27 with TRBJ1-1; unclear D gene. Germline CDR1 and CDR2: MNHEY and SMNVEV (reference sequence). Trimming pared 2 bases from V and 0 bases from J, leaving 4 bases between. This CDR3 is 13 amino acids long. CDR3 bases: TGTGCCAGCAGTTTAGGAATGAACACTGAAGCTTTCTTT. Translating it yields CASSLGMNTEAFF.

The V gene is TRBV30, the J gene TRBJ2-4; D gene unclear. The germline V gene encodes CDR1 GTSNPN and CDR2 SVGIG (reference sequence). Trimming cost V 3 bases and J 6 bases, with 6 bases left between them. The CDR3 totals 11 residues. The chain's CDR3 is CAWSMGNIQYF. CDR3 nucleotides: TGTGCCTGGAGCATGGGAAACATTCAGTACTTC.

The J gene is TRBJ2-7, the V gene TRBV5-8; 8 bases are shared with TRBD1. Losses at the gene ends were 2 bases for V and 6 bases for J; bases not matched to a gene: 4. The germline gives CDR1 SGHTS, CDR2 YDEGEE. The CDR3 length is 13 residues. CDR3 sequence (DNA): TGTGCCAGCAGCTTTACAGGGGGTAGCGAGCAGTACTTC. It encodes CASSFTGGSEQYF.

This clone was observed a handful of times. This rearrangement joins TRBV5-4 to TRBJ1-2; weak D call: TRBD1 (5 bases). The V end lost 4 bases, the J end lost 0 bases, and 25 bases lay between the germline ends. The CDR3 has 19 amino acids. Germline V gene lookup returns CDR1 SGHNT and CDR2 YYREEE (reference sequence). The CDR3 nucleotides are TGTGCCAGCAGCCCTGTGGTCGGGGCCCCAATCCCTACTAACTATGGCTACACCTTC. This codes for CASSPVVGAPIPTNYGYTF.

The chain recombines TRBV4-2 with TRBJ1-1; D is possibly TRBD1 (5 bases). Germline V gives CDR1 LGHNA, CDR2 YNFKEQ. Trimming removed 0 bases from V and 1 base from J, with 6 bases in between. This CDR3 spans 14 amino acids. CDR3 sequence reads: CASSQDRANTEAFF. As DNA, the CDR3 is TGTGCCAGCAGCCAAGACAGGGCGAACACTGAAGCTTTCTTT.

The chain carries TRBV19 and TRBJ2-3; D remains ambiguous. V dropped 4 bases and J dropped 4 bases, with 15 bases sitting between them. This CDR3 has 15 residues. CDR1 LNHDA and CDR2 SQIVND come from the germline V gene (reference sequence). The CDR3 sequence is CASSNPLDSADTQYF. The CDR3 DNA is TGTGCCAGTAGTAACCCTCTAGATAGTGCAGATACGCAGTATTTT.

The genes are TRBV30 and TRBJ2-1, with 10 bases fitting TRBD2. Per germline, CDR1 GTSNPN and CDR2 SVGIG (reference sequence). V dropped 0 bases and J dropped 8; count of bases not matched to a gene: 4. CDR3 length equals 14 residues. CDR3 nucleotides: TGTGCCTGGAGTGTAGCGGGAGGGCTCCATGAGCAGTTCTTC. This encodes CAWSVAGGLHEQFF.

V gene TRBV13 combines with J gene TRBJ2-2; possible D gene TRBD2, 6 bases. CDR3 size: 17 residues. V was shortened by 4 bases and J by 0 bases, with 15 bases between the two germline ends. CDR1 is PRHDT and CDR2 is FYEKMQ in the germline V gene (reference sequence). The CDR3 nucleotides read TGTGCCAGCAGCTCAGGCGGGGTCCCCCCGAACACCGGGGAGCTGTTTTTT. As protein: CASSSGGVPPNTGELFF.

The gene calls are TRBV7-9 and TRBJ2-5; TRBD2 agrees at 7 bases. This CDR3 has 16 residues. J gave up 4 bases and V 1 base, and 9 bases lay outside the gene matches. Germline assignment: CDR1 SEHNR and CDR2 FQNEAQ (reference sequence). Written as DNA, the CDR3 is TGTGCCAGCAGCTTAGGGGAGAGCGGGATTGGAGAGACCCAGTACTTC. This codes for CASSLGESGIGETQYF.

This sequence joins TRBV15 and TRBJ2-5; perhaps TRBD1 as D (6 bases). Germline V CDR1 and CDR2: LNHNV, YYDKDF (reference sequence). V dropped 1 base and J dropped 5 bases, with 17 bases sitting between them. CDR3 length: 16 amino acids. CDR3 residues: CATSRVGRRGRETQYF. The CDR3 bases are TGTGCCACCAGCAGAGTCGGGCGCAGGGGACGGGAGACCCAGTACTTC.

This clone was seen only once. V and J are TRBV5-6 and TRBJ2-7; tentatively, D is TRBD1 or TRBD2 (6 bases each). Germline loops: CDR1 SGHDT, CDR2 YYEEEE. The CDR3 extends over 17 amino acids. V was shortened by 2 bases and J by 1 base, with 19 bases between the two germline ends. CDR3 loop: CASSFRTTGIESYEQYF. The CDR3 coding sequence is TGTGCCAGCAGCTTCAGGACTACAGGGATTGAGTCCTACGAGCAGTACTTC.

This chain connects TRBV29-1 to TRBJ2-7, with D possibly matching TRBD1 (6 bases). This CDR3 is built from 15 residues. Between the trimmed V and J ends, which lost 6 bases and 0 bases, there was a span of 18 bases. In germline, CDR1 is SQVTM, CDR2 ANQGSEA. CDR3 amino acids: CSVSPHTGSSYEQYF. The CDR3, as DNA: TGCAGCGTCAGTCCTCACACAGGGAGCTCCTACGAGCAGTACTTC.

V and J are TRBV5-5 and TRBJ1-5; D is possibly TRBD1 (5 bases). The CDR3 spans 15 residues. Trimming removed 1 base at V and 3 bases at J, with 11 bases between. The germline V gene encodes CDR1 SGHKS and CDR2 YYEKEE (reference sequence). CDR3 in DNA: TGTGCCAGCAGCTTGTCCGGGGCTTACAATCAGCCCCAGCATTTT. Translated: CASSLSGAYNQPQHF.

This rearrangement joins TRBV14 to TRBJ1-5, with a weak D call TRBD1 (6 bases). This CDR3 has 15 residues. Between the trimmed V and J ends, which lost 7 bases and 6 bases, there was a span of 19 bases. The germline V gene has CDR1 SGHDN and CDR2 FVKESK. CDR3: CASTPGGASVQPQHF. The CDR3 DNA follows: TGTGCCAGCACCCCCGGGGGGGCCTCGGTTCAGCCCCAGCATTTT.

The chain couples TRBV14 to TRBJ1-2; D remains ambiguous. Trimming removed 1 base at V and 2 bases at J, with 14 bases between. This CDR3 has 16 residues. Germline CDR1 SGHDN, CDR2 FVKESK. The CDR3 reads CASSQGVGKENYGYTF. The CDR3 bases are TGTGCCAGCAGCCAAGGCGTGGGGAAGGAAAACTATGGCTACACCTTC. Full variable domain (outside the CDR3, taken from reference TRBV14 and TRBJ1-2): EAGVTQFPSHSVIEKGQTVTLRCDPISGHDNLYWYRRVMGKEIKFLLHFVKESKQDESGMPNNRFLAERTGGTYSTLKVQPAELEDSGVYFCASSQGVGKENYGYTFGSGTRLTVV.